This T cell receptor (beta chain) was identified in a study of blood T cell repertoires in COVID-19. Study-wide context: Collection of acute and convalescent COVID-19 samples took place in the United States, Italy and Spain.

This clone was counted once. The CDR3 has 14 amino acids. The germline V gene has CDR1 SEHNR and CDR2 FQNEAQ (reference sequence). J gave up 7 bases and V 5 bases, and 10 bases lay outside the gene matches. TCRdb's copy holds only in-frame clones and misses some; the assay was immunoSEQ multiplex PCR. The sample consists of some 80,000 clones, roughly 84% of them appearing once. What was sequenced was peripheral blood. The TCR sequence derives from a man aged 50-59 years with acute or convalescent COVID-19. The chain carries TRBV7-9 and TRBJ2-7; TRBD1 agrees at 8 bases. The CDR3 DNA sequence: TGTGCCAGCAGCCTAACAGGGGGAACTTGGGAGCAGTACTTC. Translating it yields CASSLTGGTWEQYF.